Below, 31 T cell receptor beta chains from the same sample are listed, as sequenced in a study of brain T cells in children with intractable seizures. Profiled with immunoSEQ multiplex PCR; TCRdb holds only in-frame clones, not every one. The sample holds 340,000 or so clones, nearly 95% seen once. This sample's time point: blood from clinic visit 5 months post-surgery; TSC patient then seizure free. The sequencing used peripheral blood, collected roughly 5 months after surgery. All receptors come from a boy in the first two years of life with tuberous sclerosis and intractable seizures.

V gene TRBV11-2 combines with J gene TRBJ2-2, with D uncertain. This CDR3 contains 14 residues. Germline loops: CDR1 SGHAT, CDR2 FQNNGV. V was cut by 5 bases and J by 1 base, with 8 bases left in between. CDR3 sequence: CASSSLRNTGELFF. The CDR3 coding sequence is TGTGCCAGCAGCAGTTTAAGGAACACCGGGGAGCTGTTTTTT.

The gene calls are TRBV4-1 and TRBJ2-2; unclear D gene. CDR1 and CDR2 (germline): MGHRA, YSYEKL. V lost 8 bases, J lost 3 bases, and 16 bases lay in between. CDR3 length equals 15 residues. The CDR3 region is CASSQRHSYTGELFF. In DNA, the CDR3 is TGCGCCAGCTCACAAAGGCACTCCTACACCGGGGAGCTGTTTTTT.

This chain links TRBV29-1 with TRBJ2-3, with D uncertain. The V end was cut by 6 bases, the J end by 1 base, with 14 bases between. Germline V lookup: CDR1 SQVTM, CDR2 ANQGSEA. The CDR3 runs to 14 residues. The CDR3 loop reads CSVAEVGGTDTQYF. DNA for the CDR3: TGCAGCGTGGCCGAAGTGGGTGGCACAGATACGCAGTATTTT.

The V gene is TRBV7-2, the J gene TRBJ2-7, with TRBD2 identical over 10 bases. Trimming cost V 0 bases and J 3 bases; bases outside gene matches: 5. This CDR3 is built from 16 residues. Germline CDR1 is SGHTA and CDR2 is FQGNSA. The CDR3 is CASSLASASGSYEQYF. The CDR3 DNA follows: TGTGCCAGCAGCTTAGCATCGGCTAGCGGGAGCTACGAGCAGTACTTC. Full variable domain (missing parts from reference TRBV7-2 and TRBJ2-7): GAGVSQSPSNKVTEKGKDVELRCDPISGHTALYWYRQSLGQGLEFLIYFQGNSAPDKSGLPSDRFSAERTGGSVSTLTIQRTQQEDSAVYLCASSLASASGSYEQYFGPGTRLTVT.

This rearrangement joins TRBV5-1 to TRBJ1-2, with D hard to call. The ends were cut back, 3 bases at V and 0 bases at J, with 6 bases in the middle. From germline, CDR1 is SGHRS and CDR2 YFSETQ. CDR3 length equals 13 residues. The DNA for the CDR3 is TGCGCCAGCAGCTATCTAGCTAACTATGGCTACACCTTC. It codes for CASSYLANYGYTF.

The chain joins TRBV6-6 to TRBJ2-1, with TRBD2 as a possible D gene (5 bases). V was shortened by 7 bases and J by 10 bases, with 23 bases between the two germline ends. This CDR3 is built from 15 residues. CDR1 and CDR2 (germline): MNHNY, SVGAGI (reference sequence). The CDR3 loop is CASIDRGLVPKEQFF. The CDR3 DNA is TGTGCCAGCATCGACCGAGGACTCGTTCCTAAGGAGCAGTTCTTC.

The V call is TRBV30, the J call TRBJ1-2; 8 bases agree with TRBD1. This CDR3 region has 14 residues. The germline gives CDR1 GTSNPN, CDR2 SVGIG (reference sequence). The ends lost 5 bases at V and 4 bases at J; junction bases unmatched: 9. Written as DNA, the CDR3 is TGTGCCTGGGAGGACAGGGCTCGGGCCTATGGCTACACCTTC. Amino acids: CAWEDRARAYGYTF.

The chain combines TRBV7-9 with TRBJ2-7, with TRBD2 as a possible D gene (5 bases). V was shortened by 5 bases and J by 3 bases, with 11 bases between the two germline ends. From germline, CDR1 is SEHNR and CDR2 FQNEAQ (reference sequence). CDR3 size: 13 residues. For the CDR3, the DNA is TGTGCCAGCAGCCGGACCGAGGGCTACGAGCAGTACTTC. This codes for CASSRTEGYEQYF.

The chain carries TRBV6-5 and TRBJ2-7; D is unclear. CDR1 is MNHEY, CDR2 SVGAGI, per germline. The V end was cut by 5 bases, the J end by 9 bases, with 17 bases between. The CDR3 loop spans 13 amino acids. The CDR3 region has the DNA TGTGCCAGCAGTATCGACTCGGGTAGATGGCAGTACTTC. It translates to CASSIDSGRWQYF.

The rearrangement uses TRBV2 and TRBJ2-2; TRBD1 matches 11 bases. Trimming removed 6 bases from V and 6 bases from J; junction bases left unmatched: 6. The CDR3 runs 15 residues. CDR1 and CDR2 from the germline V gene are SNHLY and FYNNEI. The CDR3, as DNA: TGTGCCAGCAGCCCGGGACAGGGGGGTCCCGGGGAGCTGTTTTTT. It translates to CASSPGQGGPGELFF.

This clone was observed a handful of times. V is TRBV12-3 or TRBV12-4 and J is TRBJ1-2, with D hard to call. V lost 1 base and J lost 4, with 7 bases in between. CDR3 length: 13 amino acids. The CDR3 DNA reads TGTGCCAGCAGTTTAGTCAGGATCTATGGCTACACCTTC. As protein: CASSLVRIYGYTF.

V and J are TRBV2 and TRBJ1-6; a possible D gene is TRBD1 (5 bases). Trimming removed 3 bases from V and 9 bases from J, with 15 bases in between. CDR1 and CDR2 (germline): SNHLY, FYNNEI. This CDR3 is 15 amino acids long. In nucleotides, the CDR3 is TGTGCCAGCAGTGAGGCAGGTTTAGGGGTTTCACCCCTCCACTTT. Translation: CASSEAGLGVSPLHF.

This chain joins TRBV7-9 and TRBJ1-1; TRBD1 matches at 7 bases. With V trimmed by 5 bases and J by 5 bases, 5 bases remained unmatched. Germline CDR1 is SEHNR and CDR2 is FQNEAQ (reference sequence). This CDR3 has 13 residues. The CDR3 nucleotides are TGTGCCAGCAGCGGGGAGGGGGCGACTGAAGCTTTCTTT. This codes for CASSGEGATEAFF.

The chain couples TRBV7-9 to TRBJ1-4; D uncertain. V dropped 2 bases and J dropped 4 bases, with 5 bases sitting between them. The CDR3 sequence is 13 residues long. The germline gives CDR1 SEHNR, CDR2 FQNEAQ (reference sequence). CDR3 residues: CASSLQLNEKLFF. CDR3 DNA sequence: TGTGCCAGCAGCTTACAACTTAATGAAAAACTGTTTTTT. The whole variable domain, filled in from reference TRBV7-9 and TRBJ1-4, reads DTGVSQNPRHKITKRGQNVTFRCDPISEHNRLYWYRQTLGQGPEFLTYFQNEAQLEKSRLLSDRFSAERPKGSFSTLEIQRTEQGDSAMYLCASSLQLNEKLFFGSGTQLSVL.

The chain joins TRBV11-2 to TRBJ1-3; no clear D. The CDR3 spans 17 residues. V was clipped by 0 bases and J by 5 bases, with 17 bases between them. CDR1 is SGHAT and CDR2 is FQNNGV in the germline V gene. The CDR3 loop is CASSLDRAGRWRNTIYF. The CDR3 region has the DNA TGTGCCAGCAGCTTAGATCGGGCCGGGCGTTGGAGAAACACCATATATTTT.

This chain uses TRBV30 with TRBJ2-3, with a weak D call TRBD2 (5 bases). This CDR3 has 16 amino acids. Germline V CDR1 and CDR2: GTSNPN, SVGIG (reference sequence). V was trimmed by 3 bases and J by 3 bases, leaving 19 bases between them. The CDR3 loop reads CAWRGYWTWETDTQYF. The CDR3 DNA is TGTGCCTGGAGAGGGTATTGGACGTGGGAGACAGATACGCAGTATTTT.

The rearrangement joins TRBV9 to TRBJ2-2; no definite D call. Per the germline V gene, CDR1 is SGDLS and CDR2 is YYNGEE. Trimming took off 2 bases at V and 0 bases at J, with 17 bases between the two ends. This CDR3 region has 18 residues. The CDR3 DNA reads TGTGCCAGCAGCGTTGACTTGAGCCACTTCGCGAACACCGGGGAGCTGTTTTTT. Translation: CASSVDLSHFANTGELFF.

The CDR3 spells CASSQRGQGAGEKLFF. CDR3 DNA: TGTGCCAGCAGCCAACGAGGACAGGGAGCCGGGGAAAAACTGTTTTTT. The chain recombines TRBV14 with TRBJ1-4, with TRBD1 matching over 8 bases. Germline V gives CDR1 SGHDN, CDR2 FVKESK. V lost 2 bases to trimming and J lost 8 bases; unmatched junction nucleotides: 10. The CDR3 consists of 16 residues. Combining the CDR3 with reference TRBV14 and TRBJ1-4 gives the whole variable domain EAGVTQFPSHSVIEKGQTVTLRCDPISGHDNLYWYRRVMGKEIKFLLHFVKESKQDESGMPNNRFLAERTGGTYSTLKVQPAELEDSGVYFCASSQRGQGAGEKLFFGSGTQLSVL.

The J gene is TRBJ2-2, the V gene TRBV2, with a weak D call TRBD2 (5 bases). Germline lookup yields CDR1 SNHLY and CDR2 FYNNEI. With 8 bases removed from V and 2 bases from J, the gap between germline ends came to 9 bases. This CDR3 region has 13 residues. The CDR3 nucleotides are TGTGCCAGCGAAGCGGATAACACCGGGGAGCTGTTTTTT. This translates into CASEADNTGELFF.

This clone was seen just once. The V and J genes are TRBV19 and TRBJ1-3, with a weak D call TRBD1 (5 bases). Between the trimmed V and J ends, which lost 5 bases and 4 bases, there was a span of 18 bases. The CDR3 has 16 residues. Germline CDR1 is LNHDA and CDR2 is SQIVND (reference sequence). The CDR3 DNA reads as TGTGCCAGTAGTCCCGAACAGGTTTTGTCCGGAAACACCATATATTTT. Translation gives CASSPEQVLSGNTIYF.

The genes are TRBV29-1 and TRBJ2-5, with D perhaps TRBD1 or TRBD2 (5 bases each). This CDR3 has 15 residues. Trimming left V 1 base short and J 1 base short, with 13 bases between. Germline CDR1 is SQVTM and CDR2 is ANQGSEA. As DNA, the CDR3 is TGCAGCGTTGAAGGTGGGACCGAACCCCAAGAGACCCAGTACTTC. Protein product: CSVEGGTEPQETQYF.

V usage is TRBV10-2 and J usage is TRBJ1-1, with D possibly TRBD1 on 6 matching bases. Germline loops: CDR1 WSHSY, CDR2 SAAADI. The CDR3 contains 14 residues. V lost 6 bases to trimming and J lost 0 bases, with 11 bases between them. The CDR3 DNA is TGCGCCAGCAGAATAGGGGACATGAACACTGAAGCTTTCTTT. As protein: CASRIGDMNTEAFF.

The CDR3 coding sequence is TGTGCCAGCAGCTTCGGGACAGCTAACTATGGCTACACCTTC. The encoded protein is CASSFGTANYGYTF. The V gene is TRBV5-6, the J gene TRBJ1-2; 7 nucleotides match TRBD1. Germline values: CDR1 SGHDT, CDR2 YYEEEE. The CDR3 has 14 amino acids. V trimming: 2 bases; J trimming: 0 bases; junction bases outside the gene matches: 1.

The chain joins TRBV18 to TRBJ2-1, with D tentatively TRBD2 (6 bases). CDR3 length: 14 residues. Germline-derived CDR1 and CDR2 are KGHSH and LQKENI. V lost 1 base to trimming and J lost 8 bases, with 12 bases between them. The CDR3 nucleotides read TGTGCCAGCTCACCACGCCGAACTAGCTATGAGCAGTTCTTC. As protein: CASSPRRTSYEQFF.

This clone has only one observation. V is TRBV6-5 and J is TRBJ1-3, with D possibly matching TRBD1 (6 bases). The CDR3 consists of 15 residues. The V gene's germline CDR1 is MNHEY and CDR2 SVGAGI. Trimming took 7 bases from V and 0 from J, leaving 13 bases between them. CDR3 in amino acids: CASKYQGSSGNTIYF. The CDR3 DNA reads TGTGCCAGCAAATACCAGGGGAGCTCTGGAAACACCATATATTTT.

V is TRBV30 and J is TRBJ1-1, with unresolved D. The CDR3 is 12 amino acids. Trimming removed 5 bases from V and 4 bases from J, with 11 bases in between. Looked up from germline, CDR1 is GTSNPN and CDR2 is SVGIG (reference sequence). The chain's CDR3 is CAWGQWTTEAFF. The DNA for the CDR3 is TGTGCCTGGGGCCAATGGACCACTGAAGCTTTCTTT.

The chain links TRBV10-3 to TRBJ2-3; unclear D gene. Germline V gives CDR1 ENHRY, CDR2 SYGVKD. The CDR3 extends over 17 amino acids. Trimming took off 0 bases at V and 0 bases at J, with 13 bases between the two ends. The CDR3 spells CAISESDLPSSTDTQYF. The CDR3 nucleotides read TGTGCCATCAGTGAGTCGGACCTGCCTTCTAGCACAGATACGCAGTATTTT.

The chain is built from TRBV11-2 and TRBJ2-3; the D gene is possibly TRBD1 (5 bases). The V and J ends lost 4 bases and 0 bases respectively, with 23 bases between them. The CDR3 covers 19 residues. CDR1 is SGHAT, CDR2 FQNNGV, per germline. This chain's CDR3 is CASSWVPGFGSLSTDTQYF. For the CDR3, the DNA is TGTGCCAGCAGCTGGGTCCCAGGGTTCGGCTCCCTTAGCACAGATACGCAGTATTTT.

V usage is TRBV27 and J usage is TRBJ2-5; 10 bases fit TRBD1. The junction had 6 bases not matched to a gene; V was cut back by 5 bases and J by 3 bases. Germline V gene sequence: CDR1 MNHEY, CDR2 SMNVEV (reference sequence). The CDR3 is 15 amino acids. CDR3 region: CASSPAGTGEETQYF. The CDR3 DNA sequence: TGTGCCAGCAGTCCGGCCGGGACAGGGGAAGAGACCCAGTACTTC.

This chain joins TRBV9 and TRBJ2-1; TRBD2 matches at 7 bases. The CDR3 totals 13 residues. The germline CDR1 and CDR2 sequences are SGDLS and YYNGEE. V gave up 2 bases and J gave up 9 bases; unmatched junction bases: 5. The CDR3 nucleotides read TGTGCCAGCAGCGTGGGGCGGGAGCTTGAGCAGTTCTTC. This gives the protein CASSVGRELEQFF.

This clone was seen once. This chain uses TRBV9 with TRBJ1-6; D is undetermined. CDR3 length equals 13 residues. Germline V gene lookup returns CDR1 SGDLS and CDR2 YYNGEE. V was trimmed by 2 bases and J by 7 bases, leaving 7 bases between them. This chain's CDR3 is CASSVTDNSPLHF. CDR3 coding DNA: TGTGCCAGCAGCGTTACAGACAATTCACCCCTCCACTTT.